What follows describes a single T cell receptor beta chain. Its target is unknown. Template switching by 5'RACE produced TCR cDNA, adding a universal primer site and UMIs. One entry per CDR3 protein results from TCRdb running MiXCR on the 5' RACE reads. The repertoire has just under 600,000 distinct CDR3 sequences, roughly 14% of them found once; the top ten carry roughly 13%. The sample is drawn from a study of T cells after yellow fever vaccination. Broader study findings: Though weaker, the secondary response peaked faster, on day 5 versus 15. The study re-detected most primary-vaccination clones after the booster (under 97% CD4, 80% to 90% CD8). The bulk population could contribute abundant contaminating clonotypes to FACS-sorted repertoires.

Germline CDR1 and CDR2: ENHRY and SYGVKD. This CDR3 has 13 residues. Trimming removed 4 bases from V and 12 bases from J, with 16 bases in between. Specimen: PBMCs, collected on the day of the yellow fever booster vaccination. The sequence was obtained from a man younger than 45 who received the YFV17D yellow fever vaccine. The chain carries TRBV10-3 and TRBJ2-1; D remains unclear. The CDR3 DNA sequence: TGTGCCATCAGTGGCTTGAAGGAAAACGGGCAGTTCTTC. Translation gives CAISGLKENGQFF.